This entry is about one T cell receptor beta chain. Its antigen is as yet unknown. The germline V gene encodes CDR1 SGHTA and CDR2 FQGTGA. The CDR3 totals 15 residues. The sorting of each CD8+ T cell subset was done in triplicate, at about 300,000 cells each. This specimen belongs to a study of CXCR3-negative and CXCR3-positive naive CD8 T cells. Study context: Collectively, the libraries yielded about 135 million TRB reads in total, at about 1.5 +/- 0.3 million per library.

Study-level points and caveats: TRBV-TRBJ usage matched between naive CXCR3-negative and CXCR3-positive cells but not between memory cells. When CXCR3-positive naive cells were set against CXCR3-negative naive cells, the former had more hydrophobic TRB CDR3s. Naive subsets expressed similar surface CD5; TRB CDR3 features served to infer TCR strength.

Each TRB cDNA library was prepared by 5' RACE (with UMI labels). TCRdb reanalyzed the 5' RACE reads and collapses them to one entry per CDR3 protein, without DNA. This repertoire includes some 47,000 distinct CDR3 sequences. The V gene is TRBV7-3, the J gene TRBJ1-1; there is no DNA to check the TCRdb D call of TRBD1. The receptor was derived from a human donor in good health. Some clones in this sample may be carry-over from other donors' samples. Sequencing input: naive CXCR3+ CD8+ T cells from blood. Described subset: CD45RO-CCR7+CD27+CD95- naive CD8+ T cells expressing CXCR3 (TNR3+). The CDR3 protein is CASSLGAAMNTEAFF.